The rows below give T cell receptor beta chains drawn from one sample of a study of control samples from healthy donors and cancer patients. Using immunoSEQ multiplex PCR, the repertoire was profiled, and TCRdb retains in-frame clones only, with some absent. The data contain tens of thousands of clones, around 87% of them singletons. Sequenced input: blood. The receptors derive from a man aged 50 or older in good health. Each CDR3 is given with its conserved first and last residue. A D gene is named only where the DNA matches it firmly. Where a row states a size, it is once, few, many or the class of an expanded clone; other rows omit it.

v_gene	d_gene	j_gene	abundance	CDR3aa	CDR3nt
TRBV30	-	TRBJ1-2	-	CAWTTFPSRILNYGYTF	TGTGCCTGGACCACCTTTCCAAGCAGAATCCTCAACTATGGCTACACCTTC
TRBV7-8	-	TRBJ1-2	-	CASSLERGGGYTF	TGTGCCAGCAGCTTAGAGCGTGGGGGTGGCTACACCTTC
TRBV6-6	-	TRBJ1-1	-	CASSYSGPGKEAFF	TGTGCCAGCAGTTACTCAGGACCTGGGAAGGAAGCTTTCTTT
TRBV6-6	TRBD2	TRBJ2-7	once	CASSSTSGSSYEQYF	TGTGCCAGCAGTTCGACTAGCGGCTCCTCCTACGAGCAGTACTTC
TRBV6-5	-	TRBJ1-4	-	CASSYSSGGKLFF	TGTGCCAGCAGTTACTCATCGGGGGGAAAACTGTTTTTT
TRBV9	-	TRBJ1-2	-	CASSGLLHTGSYGYTF	TGTGCCAGCAGTGGACTTTTACATACGGGATCCTATGGCTACACCTTC
TRBV6-5	-	TRBJ1-5	-	CATRQELNQPQHF	TGTGCCACACGACAGGAGCTTAATCAGCCCCAGCATTTT
TRBV6-1	-	TRBJ1-2	-	CASSSQGTYGYTF	TGTGCCAGCAGTTCACAGGGTACCTATGGCTACACCTTC
TRBV6-2/TRBV6-3	TRBD1	TRBJ1-1	-	CASSYQTGYTEAFF	TGTGCCAGCAGTTACCAGACAGGGTACACTGAAGCTTTCTTT
TRBV3-1/TRBV3-2	-	TRBJ2-2	few	CASSPLLPSNTGELFF	TGTGCCAGCAGCCCTCTACTCCCCTCGAACACCGGGGAGCTGTTTTTT
TRBV9	TRBD1	TRBJ2-1	-	CASSLGQGARNEQFF	TGTGCCAGCAGCCTTGGACAGGGGGCGCGCAATGAGCAGTTCTTC
TRBV29-1	-	TRBJ2-3	-	CSVEEGRHTDTQYF	TGCAGCGTTGAGGAGGGGCGTCACACAGATACGCAGTATTTT
TRBV12-3/TRBV12-4	-	TRBJ2-5	-	CASRAGTQETQYF	TGTGCCAGCAGGGCCGGGACGCAAGAGACCCAGTACTTC
TRBV21-1	-	TRBJ2-7	few	CARSSLGTGAYEQYF	TGTGCCAGGTCCTCCCTCGGGACAGGAGCCTACGAGCAGTACTTC
TRBV30	TRBD2	TRBJ2-5	-	CAWTGGGRRETQYF	TGTGCCTGGACGGGAGGGGGGCGTCGGGAGACCCAGTACTTC
TRBV11-1	-	TRBJ1-1	-	CASSIDRDTEAFF	TGTGCCAGCAGCATAGACAGAGACACTGAAGCTTTCTTT
TRBV20-1	-	TRBJ2-1	-	CSASGDDEQFF	TGCAGTGCTAGTGGCGACGATGAGCAGTTCTTC
TRBV27	-	TRBJ2-3	-	CASSALRVGRTDTQYF	TGTGCCAGCAGTGCCCTGAGGGTGGGTAGGACAGATACGCAGTATTTT
TRBV24-1	-	TRBJ2-7	-	CATSDPQGPYEQYF	TGTGCCACCAGTGACCCCCAGGGGCCCTACGAGCAGTACTTC
TRBV5-4	-	TRBJ2-5	-	CASSLEGSDKAETQYF	TGTGCCAGCAGCTTAGAAGGCAGTGATAAAGCAGAGACCCAGTACTTC
TRBV18	-	TRBJ1-6	-	CASSPSGSTNSPLHF	TGTGCCAGCTCACCATCGGGGTCGACGAATTCACCCCTCCACTTT
TRBV7-2	TRBD2	TRBJ2-3	-	CASSLRTSGFRSTDTQYF	TGTGCCAGCAGCCTCCGGACTAGCGGGTTTCGAAGCACAGATACGCAGTATTTT
TRBV28	-	TRBJ1-2	-	CASSPGVNYGYTF	TGTGCCAGCAGCCCCGGGGTTAACTATGGCTACACCTTC
TRBV29-1	-	TRBJ2-5	-	CSGQEFQETQYF	TGCAGCGGACAGGAGTTTCAAGAGACCCAGTACTTC
TRBV29-1	-	TRBJ1-1	-	CSVEENMNTEAFF	TGCAGCGTTGAGGAGAACATGAACACTGAAGCTTTCTTT
TRBV2	-	TRBJ1-5	-	CASTGGAGGNQPQHF	TGTGCCAGCACAGGTGGGGCAGGGGGCAATCAGCCCCAGCATTTT
TRBV28	-	TRBJ1-2	-	CASSLRGYGYTF	TGTGCCAGCAGTTTAAGAGGCTATGGCTACACCTTC
TRBV6-6	-	TRBJ2-1	-	CASSSRGNEQFF	TGTGCCAGCAGTTCAAGAGGCAATGAGCAGTTCTTC
TRBV4-3	TRBD2	TRBJ2-1	-	CASSQDWTSGTYNEQFF	TGCGCCAGCAGCCAAGATTGGACTAGCGGGACTTACAATGAGCAGTTCTTC
TRBV9	-	TRBJ2-1	few	CASSMAVGSGEQFF	TGTGCCAGCAGCATGGCGGTCGGATCGGGTGAGCAGTTCTTC
TRBV18	-	TRBJ1-5	-	CASSSGGGGGPQHF	TGTGCCAGCTCGTCCGGGGGGGGCGGGGGGCCCCAGCATTTT
TRBV9	-	TRBJ1-1	-	CASSVEWVNTEAFF	TGTGCCAGCAGCGTAGAATGGGTGAACACTGAAGCTTTCTTT
TRBV18	TRBD2	TRBJ2-1	-	CASSQQGLALNEQFF	TGTGCCAGCTCACAACAGGGACTAGCGCTCAATGAGCAGTTCTTC
TRBV4-1	TRBD1	TRBJ1-6	-	CASSHPPGQGATVNSPLHF	TGCGCCAGCAGCCACCCCCCTGGCCAGGGGGCTACTGTGAATTCACCCCTCCACTTT
TRBV30	-	TRBJ1-5	-	CAWGIGNANQPQHF	TGTGCCTGGGGGATCGGGAACGCCAATCAGCCCCAGCATTTT
TRBV7-9	-	TRBJ1-3	-	CASSRAGTSGNTIYF	TGTGCCAGCAGCCGAGCGGGGACCTCTGGAAACACCATATATTTT
TRBV7-9	TRBD1	TRBJ1-1	-	CASSQGQGNTEAFF	TGTGCCAGCAGCCAGGGACAGGGGAACACTGAAGCTTTCTTT
TRBV9	-	TRBJ1-5	-	CASPDPNQPQHF	TGTGCCAGCCCCGACCCCAATCAGCCCCAGCATTTT
TRBV27	-	TRBJ2-5	-	CASSLSGLGRETQYF	TGTGCCAGCAGTTTATCGGGGTTAGGGAGGGAGACCCAGTACTTC
TRBV3-1/TRBV3-2	TRBD1	TRBJ1-6	-	CASRHGQGGSPLHF	TGTGCCAGCAGACACGGACAGGGTGGGTCACCCCTCCACTTT
TRBV15	-	TRBJ1-4	-	CATSRSEGSREKLFF	TGTGCCACCAGCAGATCCGAGGGGAGCCGGGAAAAACTGTTTTTT
TRBV7-2	TRBD2	TRBJ2-2	-	CASSRRSGGTTGELFF	TGTGCCAGCAGCCGCCGGAGCGGGGGAACTACCGGGGAGCTGTTTTTT
TRBV2	TRBD2	TRBJ2-3	once	CASRGGLASDTQYF	TGTGCCAGCCGTGGGGGACTAGCGTCGGATACGCAGTATTTT